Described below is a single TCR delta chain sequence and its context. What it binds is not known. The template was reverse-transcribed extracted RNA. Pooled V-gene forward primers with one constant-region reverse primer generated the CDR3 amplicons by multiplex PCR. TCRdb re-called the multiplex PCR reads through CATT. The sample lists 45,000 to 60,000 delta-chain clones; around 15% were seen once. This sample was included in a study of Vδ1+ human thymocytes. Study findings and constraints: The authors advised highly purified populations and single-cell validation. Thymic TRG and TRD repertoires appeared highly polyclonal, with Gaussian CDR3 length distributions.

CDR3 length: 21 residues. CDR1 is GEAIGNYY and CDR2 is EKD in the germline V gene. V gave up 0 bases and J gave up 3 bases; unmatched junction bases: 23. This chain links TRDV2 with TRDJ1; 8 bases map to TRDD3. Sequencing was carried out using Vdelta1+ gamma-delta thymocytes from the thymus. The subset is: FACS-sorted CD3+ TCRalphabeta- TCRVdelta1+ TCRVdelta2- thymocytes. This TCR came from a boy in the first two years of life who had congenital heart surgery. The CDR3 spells CACDTPTGGSRKWDGADKLIF. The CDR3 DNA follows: TGTGCCTGTGACACCCCGACTGGGGGGAGCAGAAAATGGGACGGGGCCGATAAACTCATCTTT.